This TCR beta chain was profiled in a study of blood T cell repertoires in COVID-19. Turning to the study itself: The study drew acute and convalescent COVID-19 samples from the United States, Italy and Spain. The analysed material was cDNA or gDNA that came from T cells, B-cell-depleted T cells, or PBMCs.

TCRdb keeps only in-frame clones here, not all; method: immunoSEQ multiplex PCR. Seen here are 390,000 or so clones, 87% observed once, and the top ten hold 10%. Trimming cost V 3 bases and J 3 bases, with 15 bases left between them. Germline loops: CDR1 MDHEN, CDR2 SYDVKM. The CDR3 spans 16 residues. This clone was picked up one time. During active infection, Seattle patients enrolled and were then monitored through disease. The specimen was peripheral blood. The chain recombines TRBV28 with TRBJ1-5, with D perhaps matching TRBD1 (6 bases). The TCR sequence derives from a woman in her twenties or thirties with COVID-19, enrolled during active disease. CDR3 sequence: CASSFPPGELNQPQHF. In DNA, the CDR3 is TGTGCCAGCAGTTTCCCGCCAGGGGAACTCAATCAGCCCCAGCATTTT.